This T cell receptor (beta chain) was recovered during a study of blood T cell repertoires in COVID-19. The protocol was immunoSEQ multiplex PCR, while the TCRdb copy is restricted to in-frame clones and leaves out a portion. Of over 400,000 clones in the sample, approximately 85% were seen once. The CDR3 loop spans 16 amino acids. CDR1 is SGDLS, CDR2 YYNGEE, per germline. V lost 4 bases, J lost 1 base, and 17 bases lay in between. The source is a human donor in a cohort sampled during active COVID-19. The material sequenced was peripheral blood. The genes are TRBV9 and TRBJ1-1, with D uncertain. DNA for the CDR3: TGTGCCAGCAGCCCCCGGACTGGGATTAGGAACACTGAAGCTTTCTTT. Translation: CASSPRTGIRNTEAFF. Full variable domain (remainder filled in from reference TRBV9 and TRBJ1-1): DSGVTQTPKHLITATGQRVTLRCSPRSGDLSVYWYQQSLDQGLQFLIQYYNGEERAKGNILERFSAQQFPDLHSELNLSSLELGDSALYFCASSPRTGIRNTEAFFGQGTRLTVV.